These 13 T cell receptor beta chains were sequenced from one sample in a study of CD8 T cells in Susac syndrome. A quantity of about 0.5 to 1 ug RNA underwent reverse transcription using random hexamers. From the immunoSEQ multiplex PCR reads, TCRdb called clonotypes with MiXCR, one entry per CDR3 protein. Of around 150,000 distinct CDR3 sequences listed, approximately 93% were seen once; the top ten hold 0.08% to 0.095%. Sequencing was done on a sample of CD4+ T cells from PBMCs. These receptor sequences come from a human donor with multiple sclerosis.

The chain couples TRBV19 to TRBJ1-1; the D is unclear. The ends were cut back, 7 bases at V and 3 bases at J, with 6 bases in the middle. The CDR3 length is 11 residues. The germline V gene has CDR1 LNHDA and CDR2 SQIVND (reference sequence). The CDR3 DNA reads TGTGCCAGTATTAGGCACACTGAAGCTTTCTTT. The encoded protein is CASIRHTEAFF.

This chain connects TRBV10-3 to TRBJ2-6; TRBD1 aligns across 12 bases. Germline V CDR1 and CDR2: ENHRY, SYGVKD. CDR3 length equals 17 residues. V shed 10 bases, J shed 4 bases, and the junction held 11 bases outside the gene matches. The CDR3 loop is CASLPGQGARGANVLTF. The CDR3 bases are TGTGCCAGCCTTCCGGGACAGGGGGCGCGAGGGGCCAACGTCCTGACTTTC.

V and J are TRBV7-2 and TRBJ2-7, with a weak D call TRBD2 (6 bases). The germline V and J ends were trimmed by 6 bases and 3 bases, with 18 bases remaining between them. CDR3 length equals 15 residues. Germline V lookup: CDR1 SGHTA, CDR2 FQGNSA. The CDR3 DNA reads TGTGCCAGCAGTGAGACCGGGACTGGACACTACGAGCAGTACTTC. Translated: CASSETGTGHYEQYF.

V gene TRBV7-2 combines with J gene TRBJ2-7; the D call may be TRBD1 or TRBD2 (7 bases each). The CDR3 contains 16 residues. Looked up from germline, CDR1 is SGHTA and CDR2 is FQGNSA. V lost 5 bases, J lost 5 bases, and 22 bases lay in between. CDR3 nucleotide sequence: TGTGCCAGCAGCCCCCGCGGGGGAGGGGGCAGGGACGAGCAGTACTTC. It encodes CASSPRGGGGRDEQYF.

The chain couples TRBV7-9 to TRBJ2-1; TRBD2 aligns across 8 bases. From germline, CDR1 is SEHNR and CDR2 FQNEAQ (reference sequence). CDR3 size: 16 residues. V shed 1 base, J shed 5 bases, and the junction held 7 bases outside the gene matches. The CDR3 DNA follows: TGTGCCAGCAGCTTAGGAGTTGGGACTAGACACAATGAGCAGTTCTTC. Residues: CASSLGVGTRHNEQFF.

This clonotype is a singleton in its sample. The chain employs TRBV30 and TRBJ2-4; TRBD2 agrees at 10 bases. Germline values: CDR1 GTSNPN, CDR2 SVGIG (reference sequence). This CDR3 has 15 residues. V shed 4 bases and J 6 bases; nucleotides not matched to a gene: 9. The CDR3 bases are TGTGCCTGGACACCCGGGACTAGCGCATTAAACATTCAGTACTTC. This codes for CAWTPGTSALNIQYF.

The genes are TRBV29-1 and TRBJ2-5; 10 bases are shared with TRBD1. The CDR3 covers 14 residues. The J segment lost 4 bases and the V segment lost 6 bases, leaving 8 bases of the junction unmatched. Germline-derived CDR1 and CDR2 are SQVTM and ANQGSEA. CDR3 nucleotide sequence: TGCAGCGTCCGGACAGGGGGGTCGACAGAGACCCAGTACTTC. It encodes CSVRTGGSTETQYF.

This clonotype appeared once. The chain carries TRBV24-1 and TRBJ2-2; tentatively, D is TRBD2 (5 bases). Germline V gives CDR1 KGHDR, CDR2 SFDVKD. This CDR3 has 11 residues. CDR3 sequence reads: CAARVHPELFF. The DNA of the CDR3 is TGTGCTGCGAGGGTTCACCCGGAGCTGTTTTTT.

The chain links TRBV3-1 to TRBJ2-7, with TRBD2 identical over 8 bases. CDR1 LGHDT and CDR2 YNNKEL come from the germline V gene (reference sequence). V trimming: 4 bases; J trimming: 6 bases; junction bases outside the gene matches: 8. The CDR3 sequence is 14 residues long. CDR3 in DNA: TGTGCCAGCAGCCTATCGGCGGGAGGAGGCGAGCAGTACTTC. It codes for CASSLSAGGGEQYF.

The rearrangement joins TRBV9 to TRBJ1-1; D gene unclear. Trimming shortened V by 0 bases and J by 1 base, and 13 bases separated the two germline ends. Germline V lookup: CDR1 SGDLS, CDR2 YYNGEE. The CDR3 is made up of 16 amino acids. The CDR3 loop reads CASSVDPQEANTEAFF. DNA of the CDR3: TGTGCCAGCAGCGTAGACCCCCAAGAGGCGAACACTGAAGCTTTCTTT.

This chain joins TRBV7-2 and TRBJ1-2, with 12 bases matching TRBD1. With 5 bases clipped from V and 6 bases from J, the junction kept 13 bases outside the gene matches. Germline-derived CDR1 and CDR2 are SGHTA and FQGNSA. The CDR3 spans 17 residues. The CDR3 here is CASSINYRGTGGDGYTF. The CDR3 region has the DNA TGTGCCAGCAGCATCAATTATCGAGGGACAGGGGGCGATGGCTACACCTTC.

The chain joins TRBV5-1 to TRBJ2-7; D is tentatively TRBD1 or TRBD2 (5 bases each). Per the germline V gene, CDR1 is SGHRS and CDR2 is YFSETQ. Trimming removed 3 bases at V and 0 bases at J, with 10 bases between. The CDR3 totals 14 residues. The CDR3 sequence is CASSWGGGSYEQYF. In DNA form, the CDR3 reads TGCGCCAGCAGCTGGGGTGGGGGCTCCTACGAGCAGTACTTC. The full variable domain, in which reference TRBV5-1 and TRBJ2-7 provide the parts outside the CDR3, is KAGVTQTPRYLIKTRGQQVTLSCSPISGHRSVSWYQQTPGQGLQFLFEYFSETQRNKGNFPGRFSGRQFSNSRSEMNVSTLELGDSALYLCASSWGGGSYEQYFGPGTRLTVT.

The chain uses TRBV2 and TRBJ2-5, with D perhaps TRBD1 (6 bases). Germline CDR1 reads SNHLY; CDR2 reads FYNNEI. With 4 bases removed from V and 8 bases from J, the gap between germline ends came to 20 bases. The CDR3 runs to 15 residues. The CDR3 is CASSGTEQGRRTQYF. The DNA of the CDR3 is TGTGCCAGCAGTGGGACAGAACAAGGGCGGAGAACCCAGTACTTC.